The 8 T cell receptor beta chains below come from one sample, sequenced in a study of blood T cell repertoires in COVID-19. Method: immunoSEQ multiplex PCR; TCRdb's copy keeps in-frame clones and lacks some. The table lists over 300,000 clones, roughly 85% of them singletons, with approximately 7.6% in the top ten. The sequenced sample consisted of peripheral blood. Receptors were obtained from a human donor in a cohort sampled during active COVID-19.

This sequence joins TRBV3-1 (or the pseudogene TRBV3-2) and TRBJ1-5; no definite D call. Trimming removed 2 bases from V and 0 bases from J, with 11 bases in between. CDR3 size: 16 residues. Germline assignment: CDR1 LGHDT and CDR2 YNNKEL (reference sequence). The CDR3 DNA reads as TGTGCCAGCAGCCAATCGCGGGCGTATAGCAATCAGCCCCAGCATTTT. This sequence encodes CASSQSRAYSNQPQHF.

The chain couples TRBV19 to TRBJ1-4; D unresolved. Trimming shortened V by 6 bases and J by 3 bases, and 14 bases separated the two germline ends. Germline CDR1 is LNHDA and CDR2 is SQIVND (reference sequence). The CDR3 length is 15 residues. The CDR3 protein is CASSYLTGPNEKLFF. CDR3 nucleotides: TGTGCCAGTAGCTATTTAACGGGTCCTAATGAAAAACTGTTTTTT.

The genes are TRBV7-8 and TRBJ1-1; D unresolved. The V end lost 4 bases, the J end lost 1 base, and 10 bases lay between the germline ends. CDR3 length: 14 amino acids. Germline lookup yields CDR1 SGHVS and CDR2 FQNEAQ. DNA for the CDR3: TGTGCCAGCAGCTCTACCGACACGAACACTGAAGCTTTCTTT. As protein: CASSSTDTNTEAFF.

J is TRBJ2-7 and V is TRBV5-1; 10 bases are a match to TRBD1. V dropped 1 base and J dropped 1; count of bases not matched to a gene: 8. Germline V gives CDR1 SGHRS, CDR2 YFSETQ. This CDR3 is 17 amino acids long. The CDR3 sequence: CASSLSAGTGVSYEQYF. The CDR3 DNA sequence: TGCGCCAGCAGCTTGTCGGCCGGGACAGGGGTGTCCTACGAGCAGTACTTC.

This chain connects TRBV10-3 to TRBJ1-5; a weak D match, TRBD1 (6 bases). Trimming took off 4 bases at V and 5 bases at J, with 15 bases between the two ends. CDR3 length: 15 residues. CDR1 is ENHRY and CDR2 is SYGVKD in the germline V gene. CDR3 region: CAISGTDRQYQPQHF. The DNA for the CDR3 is TGTGCCATCAGTGGGACAGACAGACAATATCAGCCCCAGCATTTT.

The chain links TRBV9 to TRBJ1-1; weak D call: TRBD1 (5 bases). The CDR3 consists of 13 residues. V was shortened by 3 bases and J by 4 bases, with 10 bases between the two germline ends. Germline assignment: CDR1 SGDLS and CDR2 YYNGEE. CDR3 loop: CASSAGHATEAFF. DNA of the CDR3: TGTGCCAGCAGCGCCGGACACGCCACTGAAGCTTTCTTT.

The CDR3 loop reads CASSQEPGSQETQYF. DNA of the CDR3: TGCGCCAGCAGCCAAGAACCGGGAAGCCAAGAGACCCAGTACTTC. The chain uses TRBV4-1 and TRBJ2-5, with D possibly TRBD2 on 5 matching bases. V was clipped by 0 bases and J by 1 base, with 9 bases between them. The CDR3 runs 15 residues. The V gene's germline CDR1 is MGHRA and CDR2 YSYEKL.

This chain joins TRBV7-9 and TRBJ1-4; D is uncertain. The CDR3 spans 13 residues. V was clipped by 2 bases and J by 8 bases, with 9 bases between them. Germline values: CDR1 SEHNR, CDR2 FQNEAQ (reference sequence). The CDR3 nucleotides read TGTGCCAGCAGCTTACGGGAAGGGGAAAAACTGTTTTTT. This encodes CASSLREGEKLFF. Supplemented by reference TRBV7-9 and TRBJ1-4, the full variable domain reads DTGVSQNPRHKITKRGQNVTFRCDPISEHNRLYWYRQTLGQGPEFLTYFQNEAQLEKSRLLSDRFSAERPKGSFSTLEIQRTEQGDSAMYLCASSLREGEKLFFGSGTQLSVL.